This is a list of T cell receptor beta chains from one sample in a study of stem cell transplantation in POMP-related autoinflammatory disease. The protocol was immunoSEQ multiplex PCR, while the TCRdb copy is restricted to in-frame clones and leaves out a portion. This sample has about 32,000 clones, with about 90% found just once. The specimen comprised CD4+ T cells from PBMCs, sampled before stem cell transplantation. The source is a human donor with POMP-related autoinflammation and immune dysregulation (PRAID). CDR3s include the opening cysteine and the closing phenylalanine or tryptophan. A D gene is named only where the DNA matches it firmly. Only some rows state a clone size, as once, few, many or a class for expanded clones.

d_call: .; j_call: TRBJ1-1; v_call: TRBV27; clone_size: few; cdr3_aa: CASSFLGRNFEAFF; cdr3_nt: TGTGCCAGCAGTTTTCTGGGACGGAATTTTGAAGCTTTCTTT
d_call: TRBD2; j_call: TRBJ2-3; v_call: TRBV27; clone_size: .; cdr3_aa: CASTSSGRSTDTQYF; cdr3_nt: TGTGCCAGCACTTCTAGCGGCCGCAGCACAGATACGCAGTATTTT
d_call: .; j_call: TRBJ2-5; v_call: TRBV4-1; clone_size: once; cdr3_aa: CASSAGREETQYF; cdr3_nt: TGCGCCAGCAGCGCAGGACGCGAAGAGACCCAGTACTTC
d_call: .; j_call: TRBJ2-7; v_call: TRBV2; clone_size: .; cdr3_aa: CASSEAARTGVEQYF; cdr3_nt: TGTGCCAGCAGTGAAGCAGCCCGGACCGGGGTCGAGCAGTACTTC
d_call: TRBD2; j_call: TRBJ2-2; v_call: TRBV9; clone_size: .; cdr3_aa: CASSTRLAGTGELFF; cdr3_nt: TGTGCCAGCAGCACGCGACTAGCGGGAACGGGGGAGCTGTTTTTT
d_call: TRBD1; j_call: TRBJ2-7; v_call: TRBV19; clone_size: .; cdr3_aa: CASSRTGFSYEQYF; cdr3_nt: TGTGCCAGTAGTCGGACAGGGTTTTCCTACGAGCAGTACTTC
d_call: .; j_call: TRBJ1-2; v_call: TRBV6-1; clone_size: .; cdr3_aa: CASSEGGSRDGYTF; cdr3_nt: TGTGCCAGCAGTGAAGGGGGGTCTAGGGATGGCTACACCTTC
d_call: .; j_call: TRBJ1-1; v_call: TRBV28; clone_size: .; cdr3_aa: CASSLWRGGAGTEAFF; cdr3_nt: TGTGCCAGCAGTTTATGGAGGGGGGGGGCTGGCACTGAAGCTTTCTTT
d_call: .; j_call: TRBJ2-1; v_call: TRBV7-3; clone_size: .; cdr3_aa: CASSPSLYNEQFF; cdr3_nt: TGTGCCAGCAGCCCTTCGCTCTACAATGAGCAGTTCTTC
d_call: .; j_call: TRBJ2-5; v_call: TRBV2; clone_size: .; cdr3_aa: CASSEGGTQYF; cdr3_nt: TGTGCCAGCAGTGAAGGGGGGACCCAGTACTTC
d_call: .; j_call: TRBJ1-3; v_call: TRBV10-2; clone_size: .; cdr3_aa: CASSEFSGGNTIYF; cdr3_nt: TGCGCCAGCAGTGAGTTTAGCGGTGGAAACACCATATATTTT
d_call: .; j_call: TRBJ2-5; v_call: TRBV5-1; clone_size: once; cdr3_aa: CASSLGRETQYF; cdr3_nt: TGCGCCAGCAGCTTGGGTAGGGAGACCCAGTACTTC
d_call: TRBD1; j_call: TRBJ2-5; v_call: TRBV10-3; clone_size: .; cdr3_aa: CAISGRDRRKETQYF; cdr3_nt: TGTGCCATCAGTGGACGGGACAGGAGAAAAGAGACCCAGTACTTC
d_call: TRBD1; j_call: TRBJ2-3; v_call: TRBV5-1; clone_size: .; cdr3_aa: CASSTTGVGTDTQYF; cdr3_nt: TGCGCCAGCAGCACGACAGGGGTGGGCACAGATACGCAGTATTTT
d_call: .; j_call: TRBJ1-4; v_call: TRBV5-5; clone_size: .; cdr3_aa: CASSLGQRGEKLFF; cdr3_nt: TGTGCCAGCAGCTTAGGCCAGAGGGGTGAAAAACTGTTTTTT
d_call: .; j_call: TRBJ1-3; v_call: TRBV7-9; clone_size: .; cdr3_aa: CASSSRTDSGNTIYF; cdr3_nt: TGTGCCAGCAGCTCGCGGACGGACTCTGGAAACACCATATATTTT
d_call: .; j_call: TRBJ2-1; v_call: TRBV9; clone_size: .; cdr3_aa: CASSVGRGASYNEQFF; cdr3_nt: TGTGCCAGCAGCGTAGGTCGGGGGGCCTCCTACAATGAGCAGTTCTTC
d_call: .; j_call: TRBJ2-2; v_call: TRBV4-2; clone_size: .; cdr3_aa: CASSQDIGRANTGELFF; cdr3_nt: TGTGCCAGCAGCCAAGATATCGGCAGGGCGAACACCGGGGAGCTGTTTTTT
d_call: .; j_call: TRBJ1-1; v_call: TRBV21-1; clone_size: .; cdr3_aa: CASSKNKGSTNTEAFF; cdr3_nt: TGTGCCAGCAGCAAAAACAAGGGCAGTACAAACACTGAAGCTTTCTTT
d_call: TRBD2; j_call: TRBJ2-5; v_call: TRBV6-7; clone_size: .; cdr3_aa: CASTPTSGRGETQYF; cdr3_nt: TGTGCCAGCACCCCGACTAGCGGGAGGGGAGAGACCCAGTACTTC
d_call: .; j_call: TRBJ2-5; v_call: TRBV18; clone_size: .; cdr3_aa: CASSPSPQETQYF; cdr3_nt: TGTGCCAGCTCACCAAGTCCGCAAGAGACCCAGTACTTC
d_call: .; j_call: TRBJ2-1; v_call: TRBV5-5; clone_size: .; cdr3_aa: CASSLEGRVEQFF; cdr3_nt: TGTGCCAGCAGCTTGGAGGGAAGGGTGGAGCAGTTCTTC